This paragraph reports one T cell receptor beta chain. The antigen remains undetermined. Its ends do not fully match the called genes, so a read error is possible. Every sequencing run returned over 200 million TCR-beta sequences, which were derived from 15-18 subjects. From the 5' RACE reads, TCRdb called clonotypes with MiXCR, one entry per CDR3 protein. The sample contains approximately 48,000 distinct CDR3 sequences, over 9% of which appear only once. CDR1 and CDR2 (germline): LGHNA, YSLEER. CDR3 length: 15 amino acids. The sample is drawn from a study of neurological immune-mediated disorders. Unsorted libraries were generated from 2 million PBMCs held at -80 degrees C. Notes on the study in general: HTLV-1-associated myelopathy ranked highest for TCR clonal expansion and multiple sclerosis lowest, beneath healthy controls.

The receptor was derived from a man in his sixties or seventies with HTLV-1-associated myelopathy (HAM/TSP). The sequencing sample was made of PBMCs. The J gene is TRBJ2-2, the V gene TRBV4-3; D call uncertain. In DNA, the CDR3 is TGCGCCAGCAGCCCGGGCTCGACGAACACCTGGGAGCTGTTTTTT. Translation: CASSPGSTNTWELFF.